Here is one T cell receptor (beta chain) with its context. Its specificity is unknown. Assay used: immunoSEQ multiplex PCR; TCRdb lists only in-frame clones, some missing. This sample yields about 6,700 clones, of which approximately 61% are seen a single time; roughly a tenth belongs to the top ten. The sample belongs to a study of immune cell composition in non-small cell lung cancer. Study-level results: Smoking pack-years did not significantly correlate with tumour TCR-beta clonality. TIL tumour reactivity correlated with maximal tumour-associated clone frequency in adenocarcinoma.

Normal lung was sampled as far from the tumour as possible, at least 3 cm. The CDR3 contains 16 residues. Germline V gene data show CDR1 as MNHEY and CDR2 as SVGAGI. Trimming took off 2 bases at V and 7 bases at J, with 17 bases between the two ends. Sequenced: non-adjacent lung tissue. This chain joins TRBV6-5 and TRBJ2-2, with D possibly TRBD2 on 6 matching bases. The origin of this receptor is a human donor with non-small cell lung cancer. CDR3 region: CASSYAGLRRGGELFF. For the CDR3, the DNA is TGTGCCAGCAGTTACGCCGGCCTGCGGCGGGGCGGGGAGCTGTTTTTT.